The 17 T cell receptor beta chains reported below all come from one sample, sequenced in a study of T cells after yellow fever vaccination. From the 5' RACE reads, TCRdb called clonotypes with MiXCR, one entry per CDR3 protein. The sample includes hundreds of thousands of distinct CDR3 sequences, 6.2% seen only once; the top ten take 15%. The specimen was PBMCs, collected 5 days after the yellow fever booster vaccination. The receptors were sampled from a man aged 30-40 years who received the YFV17D yellow fever vaccine.

There are a few counts of this clonotype. The rearrangement joins TRBV20-1 to TRBJ2-1, with a possible D match to TRBD2 (5 bases). This CDR3 region has 13 residues. V was pared by 0 bases and J by 4 bases, with 7 bases between. CDR1 and CDR2 (germline): DFQATT, SNEGSKA (reference sequence). The CDR3 loop reads CSARDSEYNEQFF. For the CDR3, the DNA is TGCAGTGCTAGAGATAGCGAGTACAATGAGCAGTTCTTC.

The V call is TRBV3-1, the J call TRBJ2-6; D uncertain. The CDR3 totals 14 residues. In germline, CDR1 is LGHDT, CDR2 YNNKEL (reference sequence). V lost 3 bases and J 0 bases, leaving 3 bases between the germline ends. DNA of the CDR3: TGTGCCAGCAGCCATGCCTCTGGGGCCAACGTCCTGACTTTC. This encodes CASSHASGANVLTF.

At least ten counts were recorded for this clonotype. This chain links TRBV5-1 with TRBJ2-5; D gene unclear. Trimming stripped 2 bases from V and 0 bases from J, with 14 bases between. The CDR3 runs to 16 residues. CDR1 is SGHRS, CDR2 YFSETQ, per germline. The CDR3 here is CASSLRPPEHQETQYF. In DNA form, the CDR3 reads TGCGCCAGCAGCTTAAGGCCACCGGAGCACCAAGAGACCCAGTACTTC. Full variable domain (outside the CDR3, taken from reference TRBV5-1 and TRBJ2-5): KAGVTQTPRYLIKTRGQQVTLSCSPISGHRSVSWYQQTPGQGLQFLFEYFSETQRNKGNFPGRFSGRQFSNSRSEMNVSTLELGDSALYLCASSLRPPEHQETQYFGPGTRLLVL.

This clonotype was seen at least ten times. The chain carries TRBV12-3 or TRBV12-4 and TRBJ1-3, with D uncertain. This CDR3 is built from 12 residues. The germline V and J ends were trimmed by 2 bases and 1 base, with 0 bases remaining between them. CDR3 sequence reads: CASSLSGNTIYF. Here the CDR3 DNA reads TGTGCCAGCAGTTTATCTGGAAACACCATATATTTT.

The chain links TRBV7-3 to TRBJ2-1, with 10 bases fitting TRBD2. This CDR3 is 15 amino acids long. CDR1 and CDR2 from the germline V gene are SGHTA and FQGTGA. V dropped 5 bases and J dropped 9; count of bases not matched to a gene: 10. The CDR3 region has the DNA TGTGCCAGCAGCCGTAGGCTAGCGGGAGTCCGTGAGCAGTTCTTC. Encoded protein: CASSRRLAGVREQFF.

This clonotype was found many times. The rearrangement joins TRBV18 to TRBJ2-2; 13 positions match TRBD2. With 6 bases clipped from V and 3 bases from J, the junction kept 10 bases outside the gene matches. This CDR3 spans 18 amino acids. The germline V gene encodes CDR1 KGHSH and CDR2 LQKENI. As DNA, the CDR3 is TGTGCCAGCTCCCAGGGTGGACTAGCGGGAGACGACACCGGGGAGCTGTTTTTT. This sequence encodes CASSQGGLAGDDTGELFF.

With respect to this clonotype: The junction departs from germline at one end; a sequencing error may be responsible. The CDR3 DNA reads as TGTACCAGCTGTTTAGCGCTAGGCGACACCCGCTACAATGAGCAGTTCTTC. Protein product: CTSCLALGDTRYNEQFF. The chain uses TRBV12-3 or TRBV12-4 and TRBJ2-1; the D gene is possibly TRBD2 (5 bases). The CDR3 is 17 residues long.

This clonotype was seen many times. The rearrangement joins TRBV3-1 to TRBJ2-1, with 8 positions matching TRBD2. This CDR3 has 15 amino acids. The V gene end was trimmed by 3 bases and the J gene end by 4 bases; junction bases not matched to a gene: 5. Germline CDR1 reads LGHDT; CDR2 reads YNNKEL (reference sequence). This CDR3 reads CASSQSGGGYNEQFF. DNA of the CDR3: TGTGCCAGCAGCCAGAGCGGGGGAGGATACAATGAGCAGTTCTTC.

This rearrangement joins TRBV25-1 to TRBJ2-1; tentatively, D is TRBD2 (5 bases). V lost 3 bases to trimming and J lost 6 bases, with 15 bases between them. Germline lookup yields CDR1 MGHDK and CDR2 SYGVNS. The CDR3 is 15 amino acids. The CDR3 sequence: CASSDISERVNEQFF. CDR3 in DNA: TGTGCCAGCAGTGATATAAGTGAGAGGGTCAATGAGCAGTTCTTC. The entire variable domain, with the rest obtained from reference TRBV25-1 and TRBJ2-1, is as follows: EADIYQTPRYLVIGTGKKITLECSQTMGHDKMYWYQQDPGMELHLIHYSYGVNSTEKGDLSSESTVSRIRTEHFPLTLESARPSHTSQYLCASSDISERVNEQFFGPGTRLTVL.

A few counts support this clonotype. The rearrangement links TRBV20-1 to TRBJ2-2, with no clear D. The CDR3 runs 13 residues. CDR1 and CDR2 (germline): DFQATT, SNEGSKA (reference sequence). The ends were cut back, 3 bases at V and 4 bases at J, with 9 bases in the middle. Here the CDR3 DNA reads TGCAGTGCTAGTCTGGAAAGCACCGGGGAGCTGTTTTTT. Translating it yields CSASLESTGELFF.

This clonotype has just one count. V gene TRBV3-1 combines with J gene TRBJ2-2, with 8 bases fitting TRBD1. Germline-derived CDR1 and CDR2 are LGHDT and YNNKEL (reference sequence). The CDR3 has 16 residues. Trimming removed 3 bases from V and 0 bases from J; junction bases left unmatched: 3. The CDR3 loop reads CASSHRQGTNTGELFF. CDR3 bases: TGTGCCAGCAGCCACCGACAGGGGACGAACACCGGGGAGCTGTTTTTT. Full variable domain (outside the CDR3, taken from reference TRBV3-1 and TRBJ2-2): DTAVSQTPKYLVTQMGNDKSIKCEQNLGHDTMYWYKQDSKKFLKIMFSYNNKELIINETVPNRFSPKSPDKAHLNLHINSLELGDSAVYFCASSHRQGTNTGELFFGEGSRLTVL.

This clonotype was seen many times. The rearrangement joins TRBV12-3 or TRBV12-4 to TRBJ2-1; 10 nucleotides align to TRBD2. Trimming removed 5 bases from V and 7 bases from J; junction bases left unmatched: 11. This CDR3 is built from 16 residues. For the CDR3, the DNA is TGTGCCAGCAGTCTCCCCTTAGCGGGGGGCGGGAATGAGCAGTTCTTC. Amino acids: CASSLPLAGGGNEQFF.

This clonotype has just a few counts. The chain joins TRBV27 to TRBJ2-1; tentative D call: TRBD2 (5 bases). CDR1 is MNHEY and CDR2 is SMNVEV in the germline V gene (reference sequence). The CDR3 sequence is 15 residues long. Trimming took 5 bases from V and 0 from J, leaving 11 bases between them. CDR3: CASSPGVVSYNEQFF. The CDR3 DNA reads as TGTGCCAGCAGTCCCGGGGTAGTCTCCTACAATGAGCAGTTCTTC.

The rearrangement uses TRBV11-2 and TRBJ1-1; D uncertain. Germline V gives CDR1 SGHAT, CDR2 FQNNGV. CDR3 length: 14 amino acids. V was shortened by 0 bases and J by 4 bases, with 9 bases between the two germline ends. The CDR3 sequence: CASSLEVVGTEAFF. As DNA, the CDR3 is TGTGCCAGCAGCTTAGAGGTGGTGGGCACTGAAGCTTTCTTT.

This clonotype was seen repeatedly, ten times or more. This chain uses TRBV27 with TRBJ1-5; D gene ambiguous. Trimming removed 5 bases from V and 6 bases from J, with 17 bases in between. The germline gives CDR1 MNHEY, CDR2 SMNVEV (reference sequence). The CDR3 totals 15 residues. DNA for the CDR3: TGTGCCAGCAGTCCCACCATTTCGCTCAGTCAGCCCCAGCATTTT. Its protein is CASSPTISLSQPQHF.

The genes are TRBV7-8 and TRBJ2-1, with D possibly TRBD2 on 5 matching bases. Deletions cut 3 bases from V and 6 bases from J, with 12 bases between. The CDR3 loop spans 14 amino acids. The germline CDR1 and CDR2 sequences are SGHVS and FQNEAQ. The CDR3 DNA is TGTGCCAGCAGCTTGGCTAGCCGGTTCAATGAGCAGTTCTTC. Translation: CASSLASRFNEQFF.

This chain uses TRBV12-5 with TRBJ1-1, with D uncertain. The V gene's germline CDR1 is LGHNT and CDR2 FRNRAP. There are 13 residues in the CDR3. The ends were cut back, 1 base at V and 4 bases at J, with 7 bases in the middle. In DNA, the CDR3 is TGTGCTAGTGGTTTGGAGGATGGCACTGAAGCTTTCTTT. Protein: CASGLEDGTEAFF.